This T cell receptor beta chain was recovered during a study of blood T cell repertoires in COVID-19 (dated by TCRdb to the early 2020s). Regarding the complete study: The collaborator samples originated in the United States, Italy and Spain and spanned the acute and convalescent phases of COVID-19. The sample metadata nearly always contained a de-identified subject ID, COVID-19 status, age in years and sex. The prospective study material was composed of cDNA or gDNA derived from T cells, B-cell-depleted T cells, or PBMCs. Samples came from the ongoing ImmuneRACE study (first 160 participants) plus 1,254 subjects from 6 global collaborators. The repertoires were released in a freely available public database intended as a resource for research on the immune response to SARS-CoV-2. Where available, HLA class I and class II types were taken from metadata supplied by the sample provider and were not determined by assay-based typing. Subjects who had been exposed to COVID-19, were actively infected with it, or had recovered from it provided the deeply sampled blood TCRbeta repertoires that made up the dataset. The full study reports these points: Clinical and demographic metadata were provided uncurated, with the amount varying by source and participant.

Notes on this clone: Its antigen remains unidentified. Per-nucleotide qualities are absent, and no much larger clonotype sits a single base away.

Each collaborating institution followed its own protocols to collect whole blood in K2EDTA tubes. For TCRbeta analysis, collaborators shipped samples as frozen whole blood, isolated PBMCs, or DNA extracted from either of those sample types. TCRbeta CDR3 regions were amplified from genomic DNA using the immunoSEQ Assay, a bias-controlled multiplex PCR. The paper's processing steps were these. The number of nucleated cells in each sample was estimated by amplification of reference gene primers within the assay. Sequence reads were collapsed and filtered to measure the absolute abundance of every unique TCRbeta CDR3 rearrangement. For each sample, productive Simpson clonality was calculated as the square root of Simpson's diversity index over productive rearrangements. Held by TCRdb, this immuneACCESS table contains in-frame sequences only and omits some clones. Under half of the omission traces to an unresolved V gene where checked; the cause of the rest is unknown. The V and J calls and the clone size are those of that table, but D and trimming were determined from the DNA. The sample records approximately 160,000 clones, around 82% of which are singletons. The top ten clonotypes cover 9.5% to 12% of the sample.

The sequenced sample was peripheral blood. This receptor was taken from a man aged 60-69 years with active or convalescent COVID-19.

CDR3 loop: CASSREGLVYGYTF. The DNA sequence is given as TGTGCCAGCAGCCGCGAGGGTTTAGTTTATGGCTACACCTTC. The chain is made from TRBV7-2 and TRBJ1-2, with no D gene named confidently. Trimming at the junction amounts to 5 bases on V and 5 bases on J, and the germline ends lie 15 bases apart. The germline V gene specifies SGHTA as CDR1 and FQGNSA as CDR2. The CDR3 runs 14 residues from the cysteine to the phenylalanine. The DNA shown is the 42-base CDR3, in frame from base 1.